This T cell receptor delta chain was captured by sequencing in a study of γδ T cells in repeated Plasmodium falciparum infection. Study context: Samples were taken at baseline, before some infections, and 21 days after each. Malian gammadelta TCRs were studied during no-transmission periods and across acute malaria episodes.

Germline CDR1 reads TSWWSYY; CDR2 reads QGS. This CDR3 contains 23 residues. Vgamma9/Vdelta2+ and Vdelta2-negative gammadelta T cells were flow-sorted from PBMC for bulk sequencing. This clone came up a few times. A far larger clone is a single base away, which makes a read error likely. Other DNA variants within this sample encode the same CDR3. With CATT, TCRdb re-called clones from the multiplex PCR reads. The sample lists tens of thousands of delta-chain clones; roughly 1.9% were seen once. The chain couples TRDV1 to TRDJ1, with 13 nucleotides matching TRDD3. The J gene is absent in TCRdb and was assigned here via DNA matching to germline. The origin of this receptor is a pool of human donors (malaria-infected and uninfected, not separated). The sequenced material came from gamma-delta T cells from blood. CDR3: CALGDPTPSRTGGYAGYTDKLIF. The CDR3 DNA follows: TGTGCCCTTGGGGACCCGACCCCATCCCGTACTGGGGGATACGCGGGGTACACCGATAAACTCATCTTT.